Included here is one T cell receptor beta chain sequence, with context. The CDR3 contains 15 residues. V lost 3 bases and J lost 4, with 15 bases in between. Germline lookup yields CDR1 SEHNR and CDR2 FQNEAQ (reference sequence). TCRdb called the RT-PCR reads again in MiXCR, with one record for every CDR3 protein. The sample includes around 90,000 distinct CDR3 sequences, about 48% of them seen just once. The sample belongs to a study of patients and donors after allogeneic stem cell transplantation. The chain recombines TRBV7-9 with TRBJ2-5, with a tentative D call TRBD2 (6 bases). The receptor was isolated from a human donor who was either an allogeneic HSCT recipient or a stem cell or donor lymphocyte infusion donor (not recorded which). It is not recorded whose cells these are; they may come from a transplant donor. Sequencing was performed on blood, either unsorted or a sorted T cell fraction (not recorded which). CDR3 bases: TGTGCCAGCAGCTTTGCTCGGGAGTTTGTAGAGACCCAGTACTTC. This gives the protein CASSFAREFVETQYF.